These T cell receptor beta chains were read from a single sample in a study of T-cell reconstitution after alpha-beta-depleted transplantation in children. Each CDR3 protein is one row after TCRdb ran MiXCR on the PCR reads. The table lists around 960,000 distinct CDR3 sequences, about 29% of them singletons, with under 30% in the top ten. This specimen was PBMCs, mostly from graft donor cells, taken 360 days after TCRalphabeta/CD19-depleted stem cell transplant. The origin of the receptors is a boy in the first two years of life who had a stem cell transplant for SCID, so the T cells may come from the graft donor. Both conserved end residues are part of each CDR3. Fields, in order: V gene, clone size, D gene, J gene, CDR3 DNA, CDR3 protein. D genes are given only for firm matches. The size entry is marked missing in some rows and otherwise reads once, few, many or a size class.

TRBV4-1,-,TRBD1,TRBJ2-3,TGCGCCAGCAGCCAAGTCCCCAGGGGGATTCTCACAGATACGCAGTATTTT,CASSQVPRGILTDTQYF
TRBV29-1,few,-,TRBJ2-7,TGCAGCGTTGAAGACAGTTTAGGCGAGCAGTACTTC,CSVEDSLGEQYF
TRBV24-1,once,-,TRBJ2-3,TGTGCCACCAGTGATTTACTCTCGGCGGCGGGGGCATGGGATACGCAGTATTTT,CATSDLLSAAGAWDTQYF
TRBV5-1,-,-,TRBJ1-1,TGCGCCAGCAGCTTGGATGCAAACGAGGGCACTGAAGCTTTCTTT,CASSLDANEGTEAFF
TRBV28,-,-,TRBJ2-3,TGTGCCAGCAGTTTAACAACGGGGGCAGATACGCAGTATTTT,CASSLTTGADTQYF
TRBV6-5,-,-,TRBJ2-7,TGTGCCAGCAGGGGACATACCTACGAGCAGTACTTC,CASRGHTYEQYF
TRBV15,many,-,TRBJ2-1,TGTGCCACCAGCAGACTGGACACCTACAATGAGCAGTTCTTC,CATSRLDTYNEQFF
TRBV6-5,-,TRBD1,TRBJ2-5,TGTGCCAGCAGTTACCGGGCGCAGGGGGCGAGGGAGACCCAGTACTTC,CASSYRAQGARETQYF
TRBV29-1,-,-,TRBJ2-7,TGCAGCGTTCTATCCTCCGGGTCATACGAGCAGTACTTC,CSVLSSGSYEQYF
TRBV20-1,-,TRBD2,TRBJ2-4,TGCAGTGTCCCGAAATCCCCGGGACTAGCGGGGAGGGACATTCAGTACTTC,CSVPKSPGLAGRDIQYF
TRBV12-3/TRBV12-4,few,-,TRBJ2-1,TGTGCCAGCACCCGCGCCATGCCCTACAATGAGCAGTTCTTC,CASTRAMPYNEQFF
TRBV5-6,-,TRBD1,TRBJ1-1,TGTGCCAGCAGCATAGGACAGGGTGAAGCTTTCTTT,CASSIGQGEAFF
TRBV12-3/TRBV12-4,few,TRBD1,TRBJ1-1,TGTGCCAGCAGTCAGGGGGACCGGAGAAACACTGAAGCTTTCTTT,CASSQGDRRNTEAFF
TRBV4-1,-,-,TRBJ2-4,TGCGCCAGCAGCCCAAGTTCGCTAGCCAAAAACATTCAGTACTTC,CASSPSSLAKNIQYF
TRBV6-5,many,-,TRBJ1-4,TGTGCCAGCAGTTTATCTTCTAGGGTAAAACTGTTTTTT,CASSLSSRVKLFF
TRBV28,few,-,TRBJ1-5,TGTGCCAGCAGGTCCGGCCGTCAGCCCCAGCATTTT,CASRSGRQPQHF
TRBV7-9,-,-,TRBJ2-1,TGTGCCAGCAGCTTCCCTGGCGTCCCTGGGGAGCAGTTCTTC,CASSFPGVPGEQFF
TRBV12-3/TRBV12-4,many,-,TRBJ1-6,TGTGCCAGCAGTTTTCAAGGGGGGGATTCACCCCTCCACTTT,CASSFQGGDSPLHF
TRBV30,few,-,TRBJ2-3,TGTGCCTGGAGTGGAAGGGGGGGGACAGATACGCAGTATTTT,CAWSGRGGTDTQYF
TRBV5-8,-,-,TRBJ2-1,TGTGCCAGCAGCTGGAGGCCGGGACATTCCCATGAGCAGTTCTTC,CASSWRPGHSHEQFF
TRBV4-1,-,-,TRBJ2-1,TGCGCCAGCAGCGCAGGACTTGAAACCTACAATGAGCAGTTCTTC,CASSAGLETYNEQFF
TRBV5-1,-,TRBD2,TRBJ2-2,TGCGCCAGCAGCCCTGGCCCGGGACTAGCGGGGGCACACACCGGGGAGCTGTTTTTT,CASSPGPGLAGAHTGELFF
TRBV7-9,-,-,TRBJ1-6,TGTGCCAGCAGCCATGTGGGGGATAATTCACCCCTCCACTTT,CASSHVGDNSPLHF
TRBV12-3/TRBV12-4,few,-,TRBJ2-2,TGTGCCAGCAGTTTTTCCGGTACGGGGGTTTCCTCGGAGCTGTTTTTT,CASSFSGTGVSSELFF
TRBV4-1,few,-,TRBJ2-1,TGCGCCAGCAGCCAAGGATGGCGGGACAATGAGCAGTTCTTC,CASSQGWRDNEQFF
TRBV5-1,-,TRBD1,TRBJ2-7,TGCGCCAGCAGCCTGAACGACAGGGGGGGCGAGCAGTACTTC,CASSLNDRGGEQYF
TRBV10-3,-,-,TRBJ2-3,TGTGCCATCAGTGGACAGTATACCCCTAGCACAGATACGCAGTATTTT,CAISGQYTPSTDTQYF
TRBV7-2,-,-,TRBJ2-5,TGTGCCAGCAGCCAACCCGCCTTACAAGAGACCCAGTACTTC,CASSQPALQETQYF
TRBV12-3/TRBV12-4,-,-,TRBJ2-5,TGTGCCAGCAGTTTTGGATCGACGGGGACCCAGTACTTC,CASSFGSTGTQYF
TRBV7-9,-,TRBD1,TRBJ2-1,TGTGCCAGCAGCTCCCGGGACAGGTACAATGAGCAGTTCTTC,CASSSRDRYNEQFF
TRBV12-5,-,-,TRBJ1-5,TGTGCTAGTGGTTGGCTCATCTGGGGCAATCAGCCCCAGCATTTT,CASGWLIWGNQPQHF
TRBV7-2,-,TRBD1,TRBJ2-1,TGTGCCAGCAGTTTAGCGAGGGGGCCGGGCGGTGAGCAGTTCTTC,CASSLARGPGGEQFF
TRBV7-9,once,TRBD1,TRBJ2-2,TGTGCCAGCAGCTTAGTTACCGGGACAGGGGAGTACGGCACCGGGGAGCTGTTTTTT,CASSLVTGTGEYGTGELFF
TRBV20-1,-,-,TRBJ2-2,TGCAGTGCGCGGGGACCGGACACCGGGGAGCTGTTTTTT,CSARGPDTGELFF
TRBV18,-,-,TRBJ1-2,TGTGCCAGCTCAGATACGAATGTTAACTATGGCTACACCTTC,CASSDTNVNYGYTF
TRBV6-5,-,-,TRBJ2-7,TGTGCCAGCAGTTCTTACTTTCAGGGCCCAAGACAGGTTTCCTACGAGCAGTACTTC,CASSSYFQGPRQVSYEQYF
TRBV7-2,-,-,TRBJ2-3,TGTGCCAGCAGCTTAGATCGCATTAGCACAGATACGCAGTATTTT,CASSLDRISTDTQYF
TRBV7-3,-,TRBD1,TRBJ2-7,TGTGCCAGCAGCTCCGCGACAGGGGGCTCCTACGAGCAGTACTTC,CASSSATGGSYEQYF
TRBV29-1,-,-,TRBJ2-3,TGCAGCGTTGAGGTCCGGAGAACGACAGATACGCAGTATTTT,CSVEVRRTTDTQYF
TRBV9,-,-,TRBJ2-7,TGTGCCAGCAGCGTATCGGGGTTCGGCTATTGGGACGAGCAGTACTTC,CASSVSGFGYWDEQYF
TRBV4-3,-,-,TRBJ2-5,TGCGCCAGCAGCCACCGACCCTTTATGGGAGAGACCCAGTACTTC,CASSHRPFMGETQYF
TRBV5-1,-,-,TRBJ1-2,TGCGCCAGCAGCTTGGCGGGGGAAAAGAATGGCTACACCTTC,CASSLAGEKNGYTF
TRBV6-5,-,TRBD2,TRBJ2-1,TGTGCCAGCAGTTACCAACGAAGCGGGGGAAGGGTTAATGAGCAGTTCTTC,CASSYQRSGGRVNEQFF
TRBV3-1,-,-,TRBJ2-1,TGTGCCAGCAGCCGCGGACGACAGGTCAACAATGAGCAGTTCTTC,CASSRGRQVNNEQFF